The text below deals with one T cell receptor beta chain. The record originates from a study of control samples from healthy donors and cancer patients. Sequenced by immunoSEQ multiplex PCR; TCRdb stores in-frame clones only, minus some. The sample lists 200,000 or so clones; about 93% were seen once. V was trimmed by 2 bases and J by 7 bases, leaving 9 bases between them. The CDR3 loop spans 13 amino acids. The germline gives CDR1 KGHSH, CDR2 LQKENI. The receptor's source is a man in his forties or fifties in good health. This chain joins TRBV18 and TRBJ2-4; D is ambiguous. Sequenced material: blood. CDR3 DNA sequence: TGTGCCAGCTCACCAGAAGGGTTGAACATTCAGTACTTC. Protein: CASSPEGLNIQYF.